This T cell receptor (beta chain) derives from a study of human T cells and chemical hapten exposure. Looking at the study overall: An approximately 2 cm by approximately 2 cm inner upper arm patch received 2% DPC for sensitization. Patients' scalps got diphenylcyclopropenone weekly throughout the approximately 25-week study.

The CDR3 extends over 17 amino acids. V gave up 7 bases and J gave up 0 bases; unmatched junction bases: 6. Germline CDR1 is KGHDR and CDR2 is SFDVKD. TCRdb passed the RACE reads through MiXCR, listing each CDR3 protein once. The sample shows about 100,000 distinct CDR3 sequences, roughly a tenth of them seen only once. This sample's time point: patch test 1, 2 weeks after DPC sensitization. Specified treatment: therapeutic diphenylcyclopropenone sensitization with weekly scalp DPC. Ahead of each patch test application, blood was drawn. Study-wide results and caveats: As the donors had alopecia, their immune response may differ from healthy people's.

This clonotype was found a few times. What it binds is unknown. The chain joins TRBV24-1 to TRBJ2-6; the match to TRBD1 covers 9 bases. The sequence was collected from a man aged 35 to 55 with alopecia areata. Some clones in this sample may be carry-over from other donors' samples. Sequenced material: whole blood, taken in connection with sensitization to the hapten diphenylcyclopropenone (DPC). The CDR3 DNA follows: TGTGCCACCAGCACACAGGGGGCCAGCTCTGGGGCCAACGTCCTGACTTTC. Its protein product is CATSTQGASSGANVLTF.